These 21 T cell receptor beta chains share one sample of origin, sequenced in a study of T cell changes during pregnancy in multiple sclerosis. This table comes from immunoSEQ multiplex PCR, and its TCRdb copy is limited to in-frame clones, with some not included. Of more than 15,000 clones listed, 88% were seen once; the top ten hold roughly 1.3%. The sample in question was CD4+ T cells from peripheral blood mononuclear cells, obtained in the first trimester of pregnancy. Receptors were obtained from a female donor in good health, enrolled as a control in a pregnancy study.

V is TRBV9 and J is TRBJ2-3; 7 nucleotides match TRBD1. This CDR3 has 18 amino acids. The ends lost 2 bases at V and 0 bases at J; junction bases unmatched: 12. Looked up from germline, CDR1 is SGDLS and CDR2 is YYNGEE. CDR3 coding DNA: TGTGCCAGCAGCGTGGGATGGGTGGCGACAGGGAGCACAGATACGCAGTATTTT. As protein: CASSVGWVATGSTDTQYF.

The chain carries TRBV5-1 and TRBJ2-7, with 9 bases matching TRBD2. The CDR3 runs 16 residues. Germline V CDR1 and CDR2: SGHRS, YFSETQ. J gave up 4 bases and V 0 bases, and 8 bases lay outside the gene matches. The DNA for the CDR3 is TGCGCCAGCAGCTTGGATAGCGGGAGAAGGATATACGAGCAGTACTTC. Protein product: CASSLDSGRRIYEQYF. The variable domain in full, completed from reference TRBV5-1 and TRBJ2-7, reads KAGVTQTPRYLIKTRGQQVTLSCSPISGHRSVSWYQQTPGQGLQFLFEYFSETQRNKGNFPGRFSGRQFSNSRSEMNVSTLELGDSALYLCASSLDSGRRIYEQYFGPGTRLTVT.

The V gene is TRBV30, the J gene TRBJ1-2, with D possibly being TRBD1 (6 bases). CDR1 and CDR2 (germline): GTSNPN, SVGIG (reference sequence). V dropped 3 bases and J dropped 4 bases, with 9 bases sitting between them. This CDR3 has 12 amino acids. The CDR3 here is CAWREDSYGYTF. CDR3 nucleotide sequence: TGTGCCTGGAGGGAGGACAGCTATGGCTACACCTTC.

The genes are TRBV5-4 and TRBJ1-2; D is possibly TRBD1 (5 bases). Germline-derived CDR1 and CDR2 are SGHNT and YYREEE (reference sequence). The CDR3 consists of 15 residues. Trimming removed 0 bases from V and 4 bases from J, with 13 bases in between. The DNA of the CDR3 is TGTGCCAGCAGCTTGGACCAGGGTAGGGGCTATGGCTACACCTTC. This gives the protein CASSLDQGRGYGYTF. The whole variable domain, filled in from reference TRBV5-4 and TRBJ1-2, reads ETGVTQSPTHLIKTRGQQVTLRCSSQSGHNTVSWYQQALGQGPQFIFQYYREEENGRGNFPPRFSGLQFPNYSSELNVNALELDDSALYLCASSLDQGRGYGYTFGSGTRLTVV.

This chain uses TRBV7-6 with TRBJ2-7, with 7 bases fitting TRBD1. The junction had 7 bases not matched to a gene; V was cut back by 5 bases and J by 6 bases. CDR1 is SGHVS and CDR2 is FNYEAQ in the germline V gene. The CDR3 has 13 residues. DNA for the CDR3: TGTGCCAGCAGCCCGACTCGACAGGGCGAGCAGTACTTC. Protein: CASSPTRQGEQYF.

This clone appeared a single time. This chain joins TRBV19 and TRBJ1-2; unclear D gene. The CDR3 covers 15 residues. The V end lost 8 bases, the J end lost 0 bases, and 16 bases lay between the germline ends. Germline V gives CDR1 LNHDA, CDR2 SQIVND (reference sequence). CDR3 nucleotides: TGTGCCAGTCGAACGGGGAAGCGACCTAACTATGGCTACACCTTC. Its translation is CASRTGKRPNYGYTF.

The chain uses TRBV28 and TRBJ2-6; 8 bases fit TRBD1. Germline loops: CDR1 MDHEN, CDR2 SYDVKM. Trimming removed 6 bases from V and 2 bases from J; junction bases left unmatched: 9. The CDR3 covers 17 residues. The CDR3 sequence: CASSEPGGRTGANVLTF. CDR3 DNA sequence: TGTGCCAGCAGCGAGCCAGGGGGCAGGACTGGGGCCAACGTCCTGACTTTC.

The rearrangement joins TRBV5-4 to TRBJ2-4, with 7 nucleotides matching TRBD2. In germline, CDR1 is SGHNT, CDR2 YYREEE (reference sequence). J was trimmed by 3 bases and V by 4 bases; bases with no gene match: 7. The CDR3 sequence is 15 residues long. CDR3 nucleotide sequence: TGTGCCAGCAGCCTGCGGGGGTTGGGCAAAAACATTCAGTACTTC. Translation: CASSLRGLGKNIQYF. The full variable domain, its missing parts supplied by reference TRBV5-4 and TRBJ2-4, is ETGVTQSPTHLIKTRGQQVTLRCSSQSGHNTVSWYQQALGQGPQFIFQYYREEENGRGNFPPRFSGLQFPNYSSELNVNALELDDSALYLCASSLRGLGKNIQYFGAGTRLSVL.

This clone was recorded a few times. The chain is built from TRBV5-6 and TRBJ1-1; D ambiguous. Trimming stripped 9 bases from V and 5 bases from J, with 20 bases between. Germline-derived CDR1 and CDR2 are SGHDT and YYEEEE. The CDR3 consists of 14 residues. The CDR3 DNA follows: TGTGCCACCAATCGGGAGTCCGCCCAAACTGAAGCTTTCTTT. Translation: CATNRESAQTEAFF.

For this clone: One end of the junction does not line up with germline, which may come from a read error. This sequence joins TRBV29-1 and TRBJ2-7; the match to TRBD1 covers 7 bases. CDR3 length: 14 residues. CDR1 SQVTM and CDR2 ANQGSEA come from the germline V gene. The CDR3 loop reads CGVGGRQGGYEQYF. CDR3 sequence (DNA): TGCGGCGTTGGCGGCCGACAGGGTGGCTACGAGCAGTACTTC.

CDR3 sequence reads: CASSQTGELTAYEQYF. The CDR3 region has the DNA TGTGCCAGCAGTCAGACAGGGGAATTAACTGCTTACGAGCAGTACTTC. The rearrangement joins TRBV27 to TRBJ2-7; 8 positions match TRBD1. The CDR3 is 16 residues long. The V gene end was trimmed by 5 bases and the J gene end by 4 bases; junction bases not matched to a gene: 13. The germline V gene encodes CDR1 MNHEY and CDR2 SMNVEV (reference sequence).

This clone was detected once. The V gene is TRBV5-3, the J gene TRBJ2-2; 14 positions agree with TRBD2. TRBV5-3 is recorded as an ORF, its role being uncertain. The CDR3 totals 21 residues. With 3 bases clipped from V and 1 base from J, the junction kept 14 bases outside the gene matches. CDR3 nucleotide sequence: TGTGCCAGAAGCTCATACTTACCGGGACTAGCGGGAGTCCGGAACACCGGGGAGCTGTTTTTT. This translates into CARSSYLPGLAGVRNTGELFF.

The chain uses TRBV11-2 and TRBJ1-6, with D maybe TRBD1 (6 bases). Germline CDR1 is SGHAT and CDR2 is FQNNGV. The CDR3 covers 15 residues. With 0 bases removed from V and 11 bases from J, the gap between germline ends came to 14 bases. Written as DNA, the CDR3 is TGTGCCAGCAGCTTAGATGGGGGCCGTCTGACACCCCTCCACTTT. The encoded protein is CASSLDGGRLTPLHF.

In DNA, the CDR3 is TGTGCCTCGCGAGTTGACTCTGGAAACACCATATATTTT. It specifies CASRVDSGNTIYF. The genes are TRBV2 and TRBJ1-3; no definite D call. V was shortened by 11 bases and J by 0 bases, with 11 bases between the two germline ends. The CDR3 runs to 13 residues. Per germline, CDR1 SNHLY and CDR2 FYNNEI.

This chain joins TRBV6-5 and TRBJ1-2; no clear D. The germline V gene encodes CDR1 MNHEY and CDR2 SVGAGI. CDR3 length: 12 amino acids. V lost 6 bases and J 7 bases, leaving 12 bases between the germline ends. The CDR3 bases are TGTGCCAGCAGCACAGTTCTCGGTGGCTACACCTTC. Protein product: CASSTVLGGYTF.

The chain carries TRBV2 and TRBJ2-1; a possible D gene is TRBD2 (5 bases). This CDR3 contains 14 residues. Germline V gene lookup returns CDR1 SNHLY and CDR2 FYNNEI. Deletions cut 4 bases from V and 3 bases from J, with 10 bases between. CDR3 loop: CASSASSLYNEQFF. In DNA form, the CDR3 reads TGTGCCAGCAGTGCGTCTAGCCTCTACAATGAGCAGTTCTTC.

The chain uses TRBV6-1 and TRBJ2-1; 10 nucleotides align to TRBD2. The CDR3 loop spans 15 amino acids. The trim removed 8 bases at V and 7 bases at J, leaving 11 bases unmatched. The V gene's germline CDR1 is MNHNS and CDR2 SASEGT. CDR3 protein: CASGPGLAAGNEQFF. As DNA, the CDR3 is TGTGCCAGCGGCCCCGGACTAGCGGCCGGGAATGAGCAGTTCTTC.

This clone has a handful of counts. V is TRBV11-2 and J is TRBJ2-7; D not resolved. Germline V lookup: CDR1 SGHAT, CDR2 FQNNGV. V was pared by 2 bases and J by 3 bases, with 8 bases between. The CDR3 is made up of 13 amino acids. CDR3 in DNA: TGTGCCAGCAGCTTATCGGGTCTCTACGAGCAGTACTTC. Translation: CASSLSGLYEQYF.

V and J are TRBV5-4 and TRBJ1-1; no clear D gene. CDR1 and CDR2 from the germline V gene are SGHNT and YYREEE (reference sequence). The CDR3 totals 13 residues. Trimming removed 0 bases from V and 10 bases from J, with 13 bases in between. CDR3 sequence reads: CASSLVPGSIAFF. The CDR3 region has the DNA TGTGCCAGCAGCTTGGTCCCGGGGAGCATAGCTTTCTTT.

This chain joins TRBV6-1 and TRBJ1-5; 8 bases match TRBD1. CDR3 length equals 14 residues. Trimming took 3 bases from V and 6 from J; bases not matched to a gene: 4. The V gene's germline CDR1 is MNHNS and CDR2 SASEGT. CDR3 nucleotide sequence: TGTGCCAGCAGTGATCAGGGGGCTTTTCAGCCCCAGCATTTT. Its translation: CASSDQGAFQPQHF.

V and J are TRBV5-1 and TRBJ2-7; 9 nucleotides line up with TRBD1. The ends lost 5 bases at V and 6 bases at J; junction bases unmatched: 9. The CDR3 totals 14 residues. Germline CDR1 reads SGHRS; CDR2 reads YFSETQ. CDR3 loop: CASSQGRDRVEQYF. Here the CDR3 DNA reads TGCGCCAGCAGTCAGGGCCGGGACAGGGTCGAGCAGTACTTC.